The clone carrying this T cell receptor (beta chain) has a handful of counts. The sample belongs to a study of blood T cell repertoires in COVID-19. Study information: Whether acute or convalescent, the COVID-19 samples came from the United States, Italy and Spain. Sources were T cells, B-cell-depleted T cells, or PBMCs; the material itself was cDNA or gDNA.

Authors' methods: The assay estimated nucleated cells by amplifying reference gene primers. The protocol was immunoSEQ multiplex PCR, while the TCRdb copy is restricted to in-frame clones and leaves out a portion. V and J calls and clone size are given by that table; D and trimming were obtained from the DNA. The sample lists about 140,000 clones; approximately 79% were seen once. What was sequenced was peripheral blood. The origin of this receptor is a man aged 60-69 years with acute or convalescent COVID-19.

The CDR3 coding sequence is TGTGCCAGCAGTCAAGAAGTTCTGCTCGGGGGGAAGAACACTGAAGCTTTCTTT. Amino acid sequence: CASSQEVLLGGKNTEAFF. The chain carries TRBV7-9 and TRBJ1-1, with D tentatively TRBD1 (5 bases). Germline lookup yields CDR1 SEHNR and CDR2 FQNEAQ (reference sequence). The CDR3 sequence is 18 residues long. Trimming shortened V by 6 bases and J by 1 base, and 24 bases separated the two germline ends.